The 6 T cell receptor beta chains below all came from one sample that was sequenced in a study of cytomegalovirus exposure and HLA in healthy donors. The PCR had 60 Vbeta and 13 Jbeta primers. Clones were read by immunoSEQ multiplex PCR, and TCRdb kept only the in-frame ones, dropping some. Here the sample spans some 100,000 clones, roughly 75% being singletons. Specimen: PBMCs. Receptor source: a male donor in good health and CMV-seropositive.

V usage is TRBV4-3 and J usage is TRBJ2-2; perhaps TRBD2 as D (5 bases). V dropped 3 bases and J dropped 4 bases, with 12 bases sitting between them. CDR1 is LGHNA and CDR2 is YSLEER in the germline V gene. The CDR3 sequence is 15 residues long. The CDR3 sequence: CASSQSTRITGELFF. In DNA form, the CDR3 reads TGCGCCAGCAGCCAGTCTACTAGGATCACCGGGGAGCTGTTTTTT.

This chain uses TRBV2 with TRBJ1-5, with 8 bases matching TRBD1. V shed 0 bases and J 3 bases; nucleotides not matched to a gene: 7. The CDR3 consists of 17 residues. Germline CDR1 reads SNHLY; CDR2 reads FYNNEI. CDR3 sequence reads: CASSEADLDRDNQPQHF. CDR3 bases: TGTGCCAGCAGTGAAGCGGACCTGGACAGGGACAATCAGCCCCAGCATTTT.

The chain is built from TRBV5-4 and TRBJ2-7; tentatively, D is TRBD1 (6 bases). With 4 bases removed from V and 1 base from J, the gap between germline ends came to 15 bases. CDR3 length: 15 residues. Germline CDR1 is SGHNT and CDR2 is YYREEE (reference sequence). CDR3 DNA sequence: TGTGCCAGCAGCCCCCGAAGGGACAAGTCCTACGAGCAGTACTTC. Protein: CASSPRRDKSYEQYF.

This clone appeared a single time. CDR3 residues: CASHGDNQPQHF. CDR3 in DNA: TGTGCCAGCCACGGGGACAATCAGCCCCAGCATTTT. V usage is TRBV7-8 and J usage is TRBJ1-5; the D is unclear. Germline lookup yields CDR1 SGHVS and CDR2 FQNEAQ. This CDR3 contains 12 residues. Trimming stripped 8 bases from V and 3 bases from J, with 8 bases between.

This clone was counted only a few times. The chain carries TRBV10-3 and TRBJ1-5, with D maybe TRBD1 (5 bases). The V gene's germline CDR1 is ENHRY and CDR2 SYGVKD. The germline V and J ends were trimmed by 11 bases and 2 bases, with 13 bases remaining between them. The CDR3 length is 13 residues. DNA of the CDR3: TGTGCCGGAAGCGGGGGGGGCAATCAGCCCCAGCATTTT. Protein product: CAGSGGGNQPQHF.

As DNA, the CDR3 is TGCGCCAGCAGCTTGAAGGGGGACACTGAAGCTTTCTTT. This codes for CASSLKGDTEAFF. The J gene is TRBJ1-1, the V gene TRBV4-3; D possibly corresponds to TRBD1 (6 bases). This CDR3 is 13 amino acids long. V was cut by 5 bases and J by 3 bases, with 10 bases left in between. Germline V gene sequence: CDR1 LGHNA, CDR2 YSLEER.